This entry describes one T cell receptor beta chain. What it binds is not known. Generated by immunoSEQ multiplex PCR, the TCRdb table keeps only in-frame clones and is missing some. The data contain 2 million to 2.5 million clones, over 85% of them singletons. The naive CD8 fraction comprised CD45RO-negative cells positively selected for CCR7 and excluded terminally differentiated effector memory CD45RA+ cells. CDR3 length equals 16 residues. V was pared by 4 bases and J by 1 base, with 7 bases of the junction left unmatched. In germline, CDR1 is PRHDT, CDR2 FYEKMQ (reference sequence). The sample originates from a study of shared clonotypes between healthy human individuals. Overall study results and limits: Several donors shared roughly 5% of their naive CD4 clonotypes.

The clonotype originates from a man aged 18 to 35 in good health. The source material was naive CD8+ T cells sorted from blood. V usage is TRBV13 and J usage is TRBJ2-3; 8 nucleotides agree with TRBD2. The CDR3: CASSSGLAMGTDTQYF. DNA of the CDR3: TGTGCCAGCAGCTCCGGACTAGCTATGGGCACAGATACGCAGTATTTT.